These 27 T cell receptor beta chains originate from one sample sequenced in a study of OX40 agonist ivuxolimab in advanced cancers. The protocol was immunoSEQ multiplex PCR, while the TCRdb copy is restricted to in-frame clones and leaves out a portion. The table records about 96,000 clones, around 80% of them present only once. Sequenced material: CD4+ or CD8+ T cells sorted from blood, taken in a trial of the OX40 agonist ivuxolimab. The receptors derive from an adult with an advanced solid tumor such as melanoma, head and neck, liver or kidney cancer.

V and J are TRBV15 and TRBJ2-3, with TRBD2 matching 7 bases. V was clipped by 3 bases and J by 2 bases; unmatched bases: 11. Germline-derived CDR1 and CDR2 are LNHNV and YYDKDF (reference sequence). CDR3 length: 17 amino acids. The DNA of the CDR3 is TGTGCCACCAGCAGTATGGGAGCGGGGCCTTTCACAGATACGCAGTATTTT. It translates to CATSSMGAGPFTDTQYF.

This sequence joins TRBV29-1 and TRBJ2-1, with 13 bases matching TRBD2. The germline CDR1 and CDR2 sequences are SQVTM and ANQGSEA. V lost 4 bases, J lost 10 bases, and 4 bases stayed unmatched. The CDR3 covers 13 residues. CDR3 bases: TGCAGCGTTGGACTAGCGGGGGGTGTAGAGCAGTTCTTC. This translates into CSVGLAGGVEQFF.

The V and J genes are TRBV6-5 and TRBJ1-3; TRBD1 is a possible D gene (5 bases). The V end was cut by 6 bases, the J end by 8 bases, with 17 bases between. Per germline, CDR1 MNHEY and CDR2 SVGAGI. CDR3 length: 14 residues. CDR3 nucleotides: TGTGCCAGCAGGTCTCCGGGACCCAGGGACACCATATATTTT. Amino acids: CASRSPGPRDTIYF.

The chain joins TRBV21-1 to TRBJ2-7; TRBD1 is the table's D call and was not checked against the DNA. TRBV21-1 counts as a pseudogene. This CDR3 contains 18 residues. The CDR3 coding sequence is TGTGCCAGCAGCATAACTGTTTACAGGGATACAAGCTCCTACGAGCAGTACTTC. Its protein product is CASSITVYRDTSSYEQYF.

This clone has only a few counts. The V and J genes are TRBV5-4 and TRBJ2-5, with D possibly being TRBD2 (6 bases). The V end lost 4 bases, the J end lost 0 bases, and 10 bases lay between the germline ends. Per the germline V gene, CDR1 is SGHNT and CDR2 is YYREEE (reference sequence). This CDR3 spans 14 amino acids. This chain's CDR3 is CASSTGLHQETQYF. Written as DNA, the CDR3 is TGTGCCAGCAGCACGGGACTGCACCAAGAGACCCAGTACTTC. The full variable domain, its missing parts supplied by reference TRBV5-4 and TRBJ2-5, is ETGVTQSPTHLIKTRGQQVTLRCSSQSGHNTVSWYQQALGQGPQFIFQYYREEENGRGNFPPRFSGLQFPNYSSELNVNALELDDSALYLCASSTGLHQETQYFGPGTRLLVL.

The V call is TRBV7-9, the J call TRBJ2-7, with D possibly TRBD2 on 5 matching bases. CDR3 size: 15 residues. Germline loops: CDR1 SEHNR, CDR2 FQNEAQ (reference sequence). V was pared by 5 bases and J by 0 bases, with 14 bases between. Here the CDR3 reads CASSAGIIPSYEQYF. The CDR3 bases are TGTGCCAGCAGCGCCGGGATAATCCCCTCCTACGAGCAGTACTTC.

The gene calls are TRBV10-3 and TRBJ2-1; D not resolved. The V gene's germline CDR1 is ENHRY and CDR2 SYGVKD. V lost 0 bases, J lost 8 bases, and 11 bases lay in between. The CDR3 has 14 amino acids. The CDR3 here is CAISESGPIDEQFF. As DNA, the CDR3 is TGTGCCATCAGTGAGTCCGGCCCTATCGATGAGCAGTTCTTC.

In the case of this clone: Different DNA sequences within this sample yield the same CDR3. J is TRBJ1-5 and V is TRBV5-1; D is unclear. Germline CDR1 and CDR2: SGHRS and YFSETQ. V was clipped by 0 bases and J by 9 bases, with 4 bases between them. The CDR3 is 11 residues long. The CDR3 nucleotides are TGCGCCAGCAGCTTGGTGGCGCCCCAGCATTTT. Translation gives CASSLVAPQHF.

The rearrangement uses TRBV4-1 and TRBJ2-3, with 13 bases matching TRBD2. This CDR3 is 17 amino acids long. V trimming: 2 bases; J trimming: 2 bases; junction bases outside the gene matches: 4. CDR1 and CDR2 from the germline V gene are MGHRA and YSYEKL. CDR3 loop: CASSQPGLAGDTDTQYF. The CDR3 coding sequence is TGCGCCAGCAGCCAACCTGGACTAGCGGGAGACACAGATACGCAGTATTTT.

The rearrangement joins TRBV15 to TRBJ2-2, with D tentatively TRBD1 (6 bases). The germline V gene encodes CDR1 LNHNV and CDR2 YYDKDF (reference sequence). This CDR3 is built from 16 residues. V was cut by 1 base and J by 5 bases, with 14 bases left in between. The CDR3 protein is CATSRGLIGGTGELFF. CDR3 DNA sequence: TGTGCCACCAGCAGAGGTCTAATAGGGGGAACCGGGGAGCTGTTTTTT.

The rearrangement links TRBV19 to TRBJ1-5; tentatively, D is TRBD1 (5 bases). This CDR3 comprises 15 residues. Between the trimmed V and J ends, which lost 3 bases and 4 bases, there was a span of 13 bases. Germline assignment: CDR1 LNHDA and CDR2 SQIVND (reference sequence). CDR3 nucleotide sequence: TGTGCCAGTAGTATGTATACAGGAGATAATCAGCCCCAGCATTTT. Its protein product is CASSMYTGDNQPQHF.

This clone has just a few counts. The chain links TRBV2 to TRBJ1-4; D may be TRBD1 (5 bases). There are 16 residues in the CDR3. Germline-derived CDR1 and CDR2 are SNHLY and FYNNEI. V was clipped by 5 bases and J by 0 bases, with 13 bases between them. The CDR3, as DNA: TGTGCCAGCAGTACAGGCACACTCGCAACTAATGAAAAACTGTTTTTT. Protein: CASSTGTLATNEKLFF.

To note about this clone: This same CDR3 is encoded by further DNA sequences in the sample. The V call is TRBV4-1, the J call TRBJ1-2, with a weak D call TRBD1 (6 bases). The V and J ends lost 0 bases and 4 bases respectively, with 12 bases between them. The CDR3 runs to 15 residues. From germline, CDR1 is MGHRA and CDR2 YSYEKL. In nucleotides, the CDR3 is TGCGCCAGCAGCCAAGAGACAGGAGGGTCCTATGGCTACACCTTC. Translation: CASSQETGGSYGYTF.

The chain carries TRBV15 and TRBJ2-7, with D tentatively TRBD2 (5 bases). CDR3 size: 16 residues. Trimming shortened V by 4 bases and J by 7 bases, and 23 bases separated the two germline ends. Germline lookup yields CDR1 LNHNV and CDR2 YYDKDF (reference sequence). CDR3 in DNA: TGTGCCACCAGCACAACCTCCGGGCTTAACTCGGGGGAGCAGTACTTC. This translates into CATSTTSGLNSGEQYF. Complete variable domain (other parts from reference TRBV15 and TRBJ2-7): DAMVIQNPRYQVTQFGKPVTLSCSQTLNHNVMYWYQQKSSQAPKLLFHYYDKDFNNEADTPDNFQSRRPNTSFCFLDIRSPGLGDTAMYLCATSTTSGLNSGEQYFGPGTRLTVT.

This chain links TRBV19 with TRBJ1-4; TRBD1 agrees at 11 bases. Germline-derived CDR1 and CDR2 are LNHDA and SQIVND (reference sequence). The CDR3 has 14 residues. Losses at the gene ends were 7 bases for V and 8 bases for J; bases not matched to a gene: 6. This chain's CDR3 is CASKDRGLGEKLFF. Written as DNA, the CDR3 is TGTGCCAGTAAGGACAGGGGGCTTGGCGAAAAACTGTTTTTT.

The rearrangement links TRBV14 to TRBJ1-2, with no clear D. The CDR3 contains 13 residues. Germline V gene data show CDR1 as SGHDN and CDR2 as FVKESK. V was cut by 4 bases and J by 4 bases, with 10 bases left in between. CDR3 nucleotides: TGTGCCAGCAGCCCGGCAGTCTTCTATGGCTACACCTTC. This codes for CASSPAVFYGYTF.

The chain has TRBV7-8 and TRBJ2-1; a weak D match, TRBD1 (6 bases). With 5 bases removed from V and 5 bases from J, the gap between germline ends came to 10 bases. This CDR3 is built from 13 residues. CDR1 and CDR2 from the germline V gene are SGHVS and FQNEAQ. CDR3 residues: CASSLRQDNEQFF. The CDR3 bases are TGTGCCAGCAGCCTCCGACAGGACAATGAGCAGTTCTTC.

This clone has only one observation. The chain has TRBV7-3 and TRBJ2-6; the match to TRBD2 covers 8 bases. Trimming removed 5 bases from V and 0 bases from J; junction bases left unmatched: 3. This CDR3 is built from 16 residues. The germline CDR1 and CDR2 sequences are SGHTA and FQGTGA. CDR3 bases: TGTGCCAGCAGCCTAAGCGGGGGCTCTGGGGCCAACGTCCTGACTTTC. It codes for CASSLSGGSGANVLTF. The whole variable domain, remainder taken from reference TRBV7-3 and TRBJ2-6, is GAGVSQTPSNKVTEKGKYVELRCDPISGHTALYWYRQSLGQGPEFLIYFQGTGAADDSGLPNDRFFAVRPEGSVSTLKIQRTERGDSAVYLCASSLSGGSGANVLTFGAGSRLTVL.

The chain has TRBV6-6 and TRBJ1-4; TRBD1 might be the D (5 bases). V gave up 8 bases and J gave up 10 bases, with 17 bases separating them. This CDR3 is built from 13 residues. Germline CDR1 and CDR2: MNHNY and SVGAGI (reference sequence). DNA of the CDR3: TGTGCCAGCGTCCGGGCCTCCGGGGGAAAACTGTTTTTT. Protein sequence: CASVRASGGKLFF.

The chain uses TRBV4-3 and TRBJ1-4, with 7 nucleotides matching TRBD1. CDR1 LGHNA and CDR2 YSLEER come from the germline V gene. J was trimmed by 8 bases and V by 5 bases; bases with no gene match: 14. The CDR3 is 16 residues long. This CDR3 is CASSTQQQGMREKLFF. The CDR3 DNA sequence: TGCGCCAGCAGCACCCAGCAACAGGGGATGAGGGAAAAACTGTTTTTT.

V usage is TRBV4-2 and J usage is TRBJ1-2; D possibly corresponds to TRBD1 (5 bases). CDR1 LGHNA and CDR2 YNFKEQ come from the germline V gene. The CDR3 loop spans 16 amino acids. The V end was cut by 5 bases, the J end by 8 bases, with 24 bases between. CDR3 nucleotide sequence: TGTGCCAGCAGCTTGGCTCCTGGGGACCGCCAGAGCGGCTACACCTTC. Protein sequence: CASSLAPGDRQSGYTF.

As DNA, the CDR3 is TGTGCCAGCAGCTTAGTGGGGCGGGGAGGTGAGACCCAGTACTTC. Translated, it gives CASSLVGRGGETQYF. The chain has TRBV7-7 and TRBJ2-5; the D gene is possibly TRBD2 (6 bases). Trimming took 1 base from V and 5 from J, leaving 14 bases between them. Germline V CDR1 and CDR2: SSHAT, FNYEAQ (reference sequence). This CDR3 is built from 15 residues.

The chain joins TRBV9 to TRBJ1-2, with 7 positions matching TRBD1. V lost 1 base to trimming and J lost 4 bases; unmatched junction nucleotides: 1. Germline V gene sequence: CDR1 SGDLS, CDR2 YYNGEE. The CDR3 spans 13 residues. CDR3: CASSVRDSYGYTF. CDR3 bases: TGTGCCAGCAGCGTAAGGGACAGCTATGGCTACACCTTC.

This sequence joins TRBV2 and TRBJ1-5; D is possibly TRBD1 (6 bases). V was shortened by 0 bases and J by 7 bases, with 13 bases between the two germline ends. This CDR3 has 15 residues. Looked up from germline, CDR1 is SNHLY and CDR2 is FYNNEI. This CDR3 reads CASSEADSFGQPQHF. The CDR3 DNA reads TGTGCCAGCAGTGAAGCGGACAGTTTTGGGCAGCCCCAGCATTTT.

This clone has only a few counts. The gene calls are TRBV27 and TRBJ2-7, with a tentative D call TRBD2 (5 bases). CDR1 is MNHEY and CDR2 is SMNVEV in the germline V gene (reference sequence). The CDR3 consists of 14 residues. V gave up 5 bases and J gave up 3 bases, with 14 bases separating them. The CDR3 DNA reads as TGTGCCAGCAGTACACGGACTGGTAACTACGAGCAGTACTTC. Translated: CASSTRTGNYEQYF.

The chain couples TRBV7-3 to TRBJ1-1; D is possibly TRBD1 (6 bases). The CDR3 length is 13 residues. Germline CDR1 reads SGHTA; CDR2 reads FQGTGA. Trimming pared 6 bases from V and 7 bases from J, leaving 15 bases between. The CDR3 is CASSLTSGVEAFF. The CDR3 DNA reads TGTGCCAGCAGTCTAACCTCAGGGGTTGAAGCTTTCTTT.

This chain uses TRBV18 with TRBJ2-1, with a possible D match to TRBD2 (7 bases). The CDR3 has 16 residues. V lost 5 bases to trimming and J lost 4 bases, with 18 bases between them. Germline CDR1 is KGHSH and CDR2 is LQKENI. The CDR3 DNA reads as TGTGCCAGCTCATCCTCTCCAGGGGAGGGGTACAATGAGCAGTTCTTC. The encoded protein is CASSSSPGEGYNEQFF.